A single sample is the source of the 9 T cell receptor beta chains below, sequenced in a study of identical twins. TCRdb ran MiXCR on the 5' RACE reads and lists one entry per CDR3 protein. The sample holds fewer than 350,000 distinct CDR3 sequences, approximately 8.5% seen once. The data also belong to a second study, concerning yellow fever vaccine responses in identical twins.

The specimen was memory (CD45RO+) T cells sorted from blood. Receptors were obtained from a woman between 18 and 29 years old in good health.

This clonotype has a handful of counts. The chain joins TRBV3-1 to TRBJ2-1; 7 bases are shared with TRBD2. Germline loops: CDR1 LGHDT, CDR2 YNNKEL (reference sequence). V dropped 3 bases and J dropped 5; count of bases not matched to a gene: 13. The CDR3 covers 17 residues. This CDR3 reads CASSHHRGSGANNEQFF. The CDR3 coding sequence is TGTGCCAGCAGCCACCACCGTGGGAGCGGGGCGAACAATGAGCAGTTCTTC.

The rearrangement links TRBV6-1 to TRBJ2-2; 12 nucleotides agree with TRBD2. The CDR3 covers 18 residues. CDR1 and CDR2 from the germline V gene are MNHNS and SASEGT. With 7 bases clipped from V and 8 bases from J, the junction kept 17 bases outside the gene matches. The CDR3 protein is CASNPRLAGDPKTGELFF. The CDR3 nucleotides are TGTGCCAGCAACCCCAGACTAGCGGGAGACCCAAAGACTGGGGAGCTGTTTTTT.

This chain joins TRBV6-1 and TRBJ2-1, with 10 bases fitting TRBD2. The CDR3 extends over 16 amino acids. Per the germline V gene, CDR1 is MNHNS and CDR2 is SASEGT. Trimming at V came to 3 bases and at J to 7 bases, leaving 9 bases not matched to a gene. The CDR3 DNA sequence: TGTGCCAGCAGTGATGGGGGTAGCGGGGGGCATAATGAGCAGTTCTTC. Protein: CASSDGGSGGHNEQFF.

This clonotype occurred many times. The rearrangement links TRBV29-1 to TRBJ2-5, with a tentative D call TRBD2 (5 bases). Germline V gene lookup returns CDR1 SQVTM and CDR2 ANQGSEA. Trimming removed 3 bases from V and 2 bases from J, with 13 bases in between. This CDR3 spans 14 amino acids. This CDR3 is CSVDYARGQETQYF. CDR3 nucleotides: TGCAGCGTTGACTACGCTCGCGGGCAAGAGACCCAGTACTTC.

The V call is TRBV19, the J call TRBJ1-6; D remains ambiguous. V lost 10 bases and J 7 bases, leaving 14 bases between the germline ends. Germline V gene lookup returns CDR1 LNHDA and CDR2 SQIVND (reference sequence). The CDR3 sequence is 13 residues long. The CDR3 nucleotides are TGTGCCACCCGAGAAGAGGCGAATTCACCCCTCCACTTT. It encodes CATREEANSPLHF.

This clonotype has more than one count but fewer than ten. This chain joins TRBV5-1 and TRBJ1-2; no definite D call. Germline lookup yields CDR1 SGHRS and CDR2 YFSETQ. Trimming took 3 bases from V and 1 from J, leaving 10 bases between them. The CDR3 loop spans 14 amino acids. The CDR3 spells CASSSTRINYGYTF. The DNA for the CDR3 is TGCGCCAGCAGCTCTACGAGAATTAACTATGGCTACACCTTC.

This clonotype has only a few counts. The V gene is TRBV20-1, the J gene TRBJ2-1; D is perhaps TRBD2 (6 bases). Germline CDR1 DFQATT, CDR2 SNEGSKA (reference sequence). V lost 2 bases and J 4 bases, leaving 15 bases between the germline ends. CDR3 size: 15 residues. CDR3 sequence (DNA): TGCAGTGCTAGACCTCAGCGGGCCCTGTACAATGAGCAGTTCTTC. This gives the protein CSARPQRALYNEQFF.

The sample holds many counts of this clonotype. This chain uses TRBV20-1 with TRBJ2-7, with 12 positions matching TRBD2. J was trimmed by 3 bases and V by 4 bases; bases with no gene match: 4. Germline V lookup: CDR1 DFQATT, CDR2 SNEGSKA (reference sequence). The CDR3 covers 14 residues. CDR3 residues: CSAKLAGGLYEQYV. The DNA of the CDR3 is TGCAGTGCTAAACTAGCGGGGGGCCTCTACGAGCAGTACGTC.

This chain joins TRBV12-3 or TRBV12-4 and TRBJ1-5, with a tentative D call TRBD1 (5 bases). CDR3 length: 15 residues. Trimming took 0 bases from V and 6 from J, leaving 12 bases between them. CDR3 sequence reads: CASSLALSGGQPQHF. As DNA, the CDR3 is TGTGCCAGCAGTTTAGCGCTGTCGGGGGGTCAGCCCCAGCATTTT.